This TCR beta chain emerged from a study of blood T cell repertoires in COVID-19. Study information: Specimens from acute and convalescent COVID-19 originated in the United States, Italy and Spain.

There are 14 residues in the CDR3. V dropped 5 bases and J dropped 6 bases, with 16 bases sitting between them. Germline assignment: CDR1 SGHAT and CDR2 FQNNGV. Methods used by the authors: From reference gene primer amplification, estimates of nucleated cell counts were derived. Clones were read by immunoSEQ multiplex PCR, and TCRdb kept only the in-frame ones, dropping some. Clone size and V and J calls were adopted from that table, with D and trimming inferred from the DNA. The table has about 320,000 clones, roughly 86% seen once. The chain has TRBV11-2 and TRBJ1-1, with D possibly being TRBD1 (6 bases). The TCR comes from a woman aged 45 to 65 with acute or convalescent COVID-19. Sequenced material: peripheral blood. The CDR3 protein is CASSPTGQRAEAFF. Written as DNA, the CDR3 is TGTGCCAGCAGCCCCACGGGACAACGGGCTGAAGCTTTCTTT.